These 11 T cell receptor beta chains were sequenced from one sample in a study of blood T cells in healthy people across ages. A second about 6 to 12 cycle PCR used barcoded and J-beta primers. Via MiXCR, TCRdb re-called the 5' RACE reads, giving one row per CDR3 protein. The repertoire holds approximately 780,000 distinct CDR3 sequences, about a quarter seen once, with 3% in the top ten. The sample was also linked to a second study, of T cells of mothers and their children.

Sample: blood. Receptor source: a boy aged 10-17 years in good health.

The chain joins TRBV7-4 to TRBJ1-2; 9 positions match TRBD1. This CDR3 comprises 17 residues. V was clipped by 3 bases and J by 3 bases; unmatched bases: 11. Germline V lookup: CDR1 SGHVT, CDR2 SQSDAQ. DNA of the CDR3: TGTGCCAGCAGCTTTCCAGGGAGGGACAGGGATCACTATGGCTACACCTTC. This gives the protein CASSFPGRDRDHYGYTF.

The chain uses TRBV2 and TRBJ1-4; D is unresolved. The germline CDR1 and CDR2 sequences are SNHLY and FYNNEI. V gave up 4 bases and J gave up 7 bases, with 4 bases separating them. The CDR3 has 11 amino acids. The CDR3 loop is CASSAFEKLFF. CDR3 nucleotides: TGTGCCAGCAGTGCCTTTGAAAAACTGTTTTTT.

This chain connects TRBV9 to TRBJ2-3; TRBD1 agrees at 8 bases. The CDR3 spans 18 residues. The V segment lost 1 base and the J segment 1 base; nucleotides outside the gene matches: 11. Germline CDR1 is SGDLS and CDR2 is YYNGEE. CDR3 loop: CASSVTDRAVKGTDTQYF. The CDR3 DNA reads TGTGCCAGCAGCGTAACGGACAGGGCTGTCAAGGGCACAGATACGCAGTATTTT. The full variable domain, with the rest looked up from reference TRBV9 and TRBJ2-3, is DSGVTQTPKHLITATGQRVTLRCSPRSGDLSVYWYQQSLDQGLQFLIQYYNGEERAKGNILERFSAQQFPDLHSELNLSSLELGDSALYFCASSVTDRAVKGTDTQYFGPGTRLTVL.

This clonotype was counted many times. The chain joins TRBV5-1 to TRBJ1-2; a weak D match, TRBD1 (6 bases). The CDR3 covers 14 residues. The germline gives CDR1 SGHRS, CDR2 YFSETQ. The ends were cut back, 4 bases at V and 5 bases at J, with 15 bases in the middle. In DNA form, the CDR3 reads TGCGCCAGCAGCCACACCGAGGGGGGATATGGCTACACCTTC. It yields the protein CASSHTEGGYGYTF.

The sample holds a few counts of this clonotype. J is TRBJ2-1 and V is TRBV11-3; possibly TRBD2 for D (5 bases). Germline-derived CDR1 and CDR2 are SGHNT and YENEEA. Trimming removed 5 bases at V and 0 bases at J, with 11 bases between. This CDR3 has 15 amino acids. In DNA, the CDR3 is TGTGCCAGCAGCATCGGGGTTAGCTCCTACAATGAGCAGTTCTTC. It specifies CASSIGVSSYNEQFF.

In this sample, this clonotype turned up a few times. The chain recombines TRBV7-8 with TRBJ2-5; D possibly corresponds to TRBD2 (5 bases). Germline CDR1 and CDR2: SGHVS and FQNEAQ. Between the trimmed V and J ends, which lost 3 bases and 7 bases, there was a span of 15 bases. This CDR3 region has 14 residues. The CDR3 here is CASSFRGSEGTQYF. The CDR3 coding sequence is TGTGCCAGCAGCTTTAGAGGGTCCGAGGGGACCCAGTACTTC.

The chain joins TRBV7-9 to TRBJ2-3, with D unresolved. V lost 5 bases, J lost 2 bases, and 8 bases lay in between. The CDR3 is 13 amino acids. Germline lookup yields CDR1 SEHNR and CDR2 FQNEAQ (reference sequence). This CDR3 reads CASSPEHTDTQYF. Written as DNA, the CDR3 is TGTGCCAGCAGCCCAGAACACACAGATACGCAGTATTTT. The whole variable domain, remainder taken from reference TRBV7-9 and TRBJ2-3, is DTGVSQNPRHKITKRGQNVTFRCDPISEHNRLYWYRQTLGQGPEFLTYFQNEAQLEKSRLLSDRFSAERPKGSFSTLEIQRTEQGDSAMYLCASSPEHTDTQYFGPGTRLTVL.

Only a few counts were recorded for this clonotype. This chain links TRBV7-9 with TRBJ2-3; 7 bases fit TRBD1. Germline V gene data show CDR1 as SEHNR and CDR2 as FQNEAQ (reference sequence). V shed 5 bases and J 4 bases; nucleotides not matched to a gene: 0. CDR3 length equals 12 residues. CDR3 bases: TGTGCCAGCAGCACAGGGGCAGATACGCAGTATTTT. It codes for CASSTGADTQYF.

The chain joins TRBV3-1 to TRBJ1-1; D perhaps matches TRBD1 (6 bases). V was shortened by 3 bases and J by 11 bases, with 16 bases between the two germline ends. The length of the CDR3 is 13 residues. CDR1 is LGHDT and CDR2 is YNNKEL in the germline V gene (reference sequence). CDR3 nucleotides: TGTGCCAGCAGCCACCTTACAGGGACCGCTGCTTTCTTT. Translated: CASSHLTGTAAFF.

The CDR3 loop reads CASSARGTGYSDGDYTF. CDR3 DNA sequence: TGTGCCAGCAGCGCTCGCGGGACAGGGTATTCGGACGGAGACTACACCTTC. The rearrangement joins TRBV7-9 to TRBJ1-2, with TRBD1 matching 9 bases. The germline V gene encodes CDR1 SEHNR and CDR2 FQNEAQ (reference sequence). This CDR3 has 17 amino acids. Unmatched junction bases numbered 20, after V lost 5 bases and J lost 10 bases.

The chain employs TRBV10-3 and TRBJ1-1, with a weak D call TRBD1 (6 bases). The CDR3 has 15 residues. V was clipped by 10 bases and J by 1 base, with 19 bases between them. CDR1 ENHRY and CDR2 SYGVKD come from the germline V gene. The DNA of the CDR3 is TGTGCCACCCAAGTTGGGGGCGGTTCGAACACTGAAGCTTTCTTT. Translated, it gives CATQVGGGSNTEAFF.